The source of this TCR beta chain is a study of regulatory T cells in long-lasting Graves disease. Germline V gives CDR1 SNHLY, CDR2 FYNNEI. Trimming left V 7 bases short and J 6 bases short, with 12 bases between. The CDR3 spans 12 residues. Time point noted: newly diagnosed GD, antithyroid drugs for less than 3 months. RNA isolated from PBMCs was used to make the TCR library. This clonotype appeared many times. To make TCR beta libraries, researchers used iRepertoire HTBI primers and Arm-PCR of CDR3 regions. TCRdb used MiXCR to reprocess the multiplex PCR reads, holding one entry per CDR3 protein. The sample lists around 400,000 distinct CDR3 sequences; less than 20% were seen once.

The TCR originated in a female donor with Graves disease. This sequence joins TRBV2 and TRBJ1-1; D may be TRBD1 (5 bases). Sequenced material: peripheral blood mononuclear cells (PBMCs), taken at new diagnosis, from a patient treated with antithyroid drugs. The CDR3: CASTGGTPEAFF. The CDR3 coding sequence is TGTGCCAGCACGGGGGGGACCCCTGAAGCTTTCTTT.